Below are 13 T cell receptor beta chains sequenced from a single sample in a study of T cell repertoires in cytomegalovirus infection. These TCRs' antigens remain unknown. Each CDR3 protein gets one entry after TCRdb re-called the reads with MiXCR. The sample includes around 100,000 distinct CDR3 sequences, 30% of them seen just once. The sequencing here drew on CD8+ T cells from cultured PBMCs, taken from culture after CMV antigen stimulation. The receptors originated from a human donor in good health (CMV status not recorded). Some clones in this sample may be carry-over from other donors' samples.

CDR3 loop: CASSPGHLWGNQPQHF. Written as DNA, the CDR3 is TGTGCCAGCAGTCCAGGCCACCTGTGGGGCAATCAGCCCCAGCATTTT. This chain uses TRBV27 with TRBJ1-5; D is ambiguous. Germline V gene data show CDR1 as MNHEY and CDR2 as SMNVEV (reference sequence). V lost 5 bases and J 2 bases, leaving 16 bases between the germline ends. The CDR3 consists of 16 residues.

The rearrangement uses TRBV20-1 and TRBJ2-1; the match to TRBD2 covers 7 bases. Germline CDR1 DFQATT, CDR2 SNEGSKA (reference sequence). With V trimmed by 6 bases and J by 6 bases, 5 bases remained unmatched. The CDR3 has 12 residues. CDR3 loop: CSAPAGVNEQFF. The CDR3 DNA sequence: TGCAGTGCCCCCGCGGGGGTCAATGAGCAGTTCTTC.

The V call is TRBV12-3 or TRBV12-4, the J call TRBJ2-1; D may be TRBD2 (7 bases). The V end was cut by 5 bases, the J end by 0 bases, with 20 bases between. The CDR3 length is 18 residues. CDR3 DNA: TGTGCCAGCAGTCTAGTCCCCCCCGGGGGGCTCTCCTACAATGAGCAGTTCTTC. Protein: CASSLVPPGGLSYNEQFF.

This clonotype was detected a few times. The chain recombines TRBV4-1 with TRBJ2-7; 12 bases map to TRBD2. CDR3 length equals 15 residues. Trimming cost V 4 bases and J 3 bases; bases outside gene matches: 4. Germline CDR1 and CDR2: MGHRA and YSYEKL. This CDR3 reads CASSLRTSGDYEQYF. The CDR3 bases are TGCGCCAGCAGCCTTCGGACTAGCGGGGACTACGAGCAGTACTTC.

This clonotype was seen more than once but under ten times. The chain links TRBV7-9 to TRBJ2-1, with 7 bases matching TRBD2. The V gene's germline CDR1 is SEHNR and CDR2 FQNEAQ (reference sequence). V lost 1 base and J lost 0; bases outside the gene matches: 3. There are 16 residues in the CDR3. The CDR3 loop reads CASSLVTSSSYNEQFF. CDR3 bases: TGTGCCAGCAGCTTAGTGACTAGCTCCTCCTACAATGAGCAGTTCTTC.

V and J are TRBV7-9 and TRBJ2-7; D is uncertain. The V end lost 2 bases, the J end lost 5 bases, and 16 bases lay between the germline ends. The CDR3 has 15 amino acids. Germline CDR1 is SEHNR and CDR2 is FQNEAQ (reference sequence). CDR3 amino acids: CASSLSEASLHEQYF. As DNA, the CDR3 is TGTGCCAGCAGCTTAAGCGAAGCCAGTCTGCACGAGCAGTACTTC.

V gene TRBV20-1 combines with J gene TRBJ2-7, with D hard to call. The germline V gene encodes CDR1 DFQATT and CDR2 SNEGSKA (reference sequence). This CDR3 region has 15 residues. V was cut by 1 base and J by 1 base, with 14 bases left in between. CDR3 residues: CSARVQVTGSYEQYF. CDR3 nucleotide sequence: TGCAGTGCTAGAGTTCAGGTGACCGGGTCCTACGAGCAGTACTTC.

This clonotype was observed at least ten times. The chain combines TRBV12-3 or TRBV12-4 with TRBJ1-5; unclear D gene. V was clipped by 9 bases and J by 0 bases, with 9 bases between them. This CDR3 comprises 13 residues. CDR3 coding DNA: TGTGCCAGTTCCGGACCTAGCAATCAGCCCCAGCATTTT. Residues: CASSGPSNQPQHF.

This clonotype was seen a handful of times. The V gene is TRBV6-6, the J gene TRBJ1-1; D might be TRBD1 (5 bases). Trimming removed 2 bases at V and 3 bases at J, with 13 bases between. Germline V gives CDR1 MNHNY, CDR2 SVGAGI (reference sequence). This CDR3 has 15 residues. The CDR3: CASSYTQGGYTEAFF. For the CDR3, the DNA is TGTGCCAGCAGTTACACGCAGGGTGGGTACACTGAAGCTTTCTTT.

This clonotype was detected ten times or more. The rearrangement uses TRBV5-1 and TRBJ2-7; 11 nucleotides agree with TRBD1. V trimming: 4 bases; J trimming: 5 bases; junction bases outside the gene matches: 8. The CDR3 extends over 15 amino acids. The germline gives CDR1 SGHRS, CDR2 YFSETQ. The CDR3 sequence: CASSPGDRGIHEQYF. The CDR3 DNA sequence: TGCGCCAGCAGCCCGGGGGACAGGGGGATCCACGAGCAGTACTTC.

V and J are TRBV27 and TRBJ2-7; 9 bases agree with TRBD1. Trimming cost V 4 bases and J 1 base; bases outside gene matches: 5. CDR1 is MNHEY and CDR2 is SMNVEV in the germline V gene (reference sequence). The CDR3 is 15 amino acids. The CDR3 loop is CASSSGTGISYEQYF. The CDR3 bases are TGTGCCAGCAGTTCCGGGACAGGGATATCCTACGAGCAGTACTTC.

With respect to this clonotype: A junction end diverges from the germline sequence, so it may reflect a read error. The chain couples TRBV12-3 or TRBV12-4 to TRBJ2-1; TRBD2 might be the D (7 bases). The CDR3 consists of 14 residues. DNA of the CDR3: TGTGCCAGCAGTTTCGGGGGGCCGGGCAATGAGCAGTTGTTC. This encodes CASSFGGPGNEQLF.

This chain uses TRBV19 with TRBJ1-5; D possibly corresponds to TRBD1 (6 bases). Germline V gene lookup returns CDR1 LNHDA and CDR2 SQIVND (reference sequence). The CDR3 runs 16 residues. V shed 5 bases and J shed 7 bases, with 21 bases lying between them. The CDR3 nucleotides are TGTGCCAGTAGTCCAACCGCGATAGAGGGGGGCCAGCCCCAGCATTTT. It is translated as CASSPTAIEGGQPQHF.